A selection of T cell receptor beta chains follows, all from one sample in a study of post-analysis software for immune sequencing data. A single record per CDR3 protein comes from TCRdb applying MiXCR to the PCR reads. The sample consists of about 820,000 distinct CDR3 sequences, under 70% of them appearing once. The specimen sequenced was blood. The receptors were gathered from a girl under 18 with multiple sclerosis. Both conserved end residues are part of each CDR3. The D gene is left open where the match is weak. The size entry is marked missing in some rows and otherwise reads once, few, many or a size class.

d_call,clone_size,v_call,j_call,cdr3_aa,cdr3_nt
NA,NA,TRBV5-6,TRBJ1-2,CASSLARGLFYGYTF,TGTGCCAGCAGCTTGGCCCGCGGACTCTTCTATGGCTACACCTTC
TRBD2,NA,TRBV7-9,TRBJ2-1,CASGQQRTSPYNEQFF,TGTGCCAGCGGTCAACAGAGGACTAGTCCTTACAATGAGCAGTTCTTC
TRBD2,NA,TRBV29-1,TRBJ2-1,CSVEGGEGRGRRSYNEQFF,TGCAGCGTTGAAGGAGGGGAGGGGCGCGGGAGACGCTCCTACAATGAGCAGTTCTTC
TRBD2,NA,TRBV7-2,TRBJ2-1,CASSRSPTSGVYEQFF,TGTGCCAGCAGCCGTTCTCCGACTAGCGGGGTCTATGAGCAGTTCTTC
TRBD2,NA,TRBV9,TRBJ2-2,CASTAPSGKNTGELFF,TGTGCCAGCACCGCCCCCAGCGGGAAAAACACCGGGGAGCTGTTTTTT
NA,NA,TRBV2,TRBJ2-3,CASTGQNTDTQYF,TGTGCCAGCACCGGACAGAACACAGATACGCAGTATTTT
NA,NA,TRBV6-1,TRBJ2-3,CAGERDTDTQYF,TGTGCAGGCGAACGGGACACAGATACGCAGTATTTT
TRBD2,few,TRBV15,TRBJ2-5,CATTSENPQDETQYF,TGTGCCACGACTAGCGAAAATCCCCAAGATGAGACCCAGTACTTC
NA,NA,TRBV7-9,TRBJ1-2,CASSLDIGFDGYTF,TGTGCCAGCAGCTTAGACATTGGGTTTGATGGCTACACCTTC
TRBD2,few,TRBV10-3,TRBJ2-1,CAITELAGEGEQFF,TGTGCCATCACTGAACTAGCGGGAGAGGGTGAGCAGTTCTTC
NA,NA,TRBV6-2/TRBV6-3,TRBJ1-1,CASSYGGRAPTEAFF,TGTGCCAGCAGTTATGGTGGCAGGGCCCCCACTGAAGCTTTCTTT
NA,NA,TRBV10-3,TRBJ2-5,CAMAATGQETQYF,TGTGCCATGGCTGCAACTGGTCAAGAGACCCAGTACTTC
TRBD2,NA,TRBV5-1,TRBJ2-7,CASSLVAAGASYEQYF,TGCGCCAGCAGCTTGGTTGCAGCGGGAGCTTCCTACGAGCAGTACTTC
TRBD1,NA,TRBV9,TRBJ2-7,CASSVDLDRGLHEQYF,TGTGCCAGCAGCGTTGACCTCGACAGGGGTCTCCACGAGCAGTACTTC
NA,NA,TRBV12-3/TRBV12-4,TRBJ1-5,CASSFRGTNQPQHF,TGTGCCAGCAGTTTTCGAGGTACCAATCAGCCCCAGCATTTT
NA,few,TRBV29-1,TRBJ2-1,CSVLLIEQFF,TGCAGCGTTCTACTCATTGAGCAGTTCTTC
NA,NA,TRBV18,TRBJ2-7,CASSPPAPYEQYF,TGTGCCAGCTCACCACCGGCTCCCTACGAGCAGTACTTC
NA,NA,TRBV7-2,TRBJ2-7,CASSLGLRSYEQYF,TGTGCCAGCAGCTTAGGGCTGAGGTCCTACGAGCAGTACTTC
NA,NA,TRBV18,TRBJ2-7,CASSPGIVYEQYF,TGTGCCAGCTCCCCTGGAATTGTCTACGAGCAGTACTTC
NA,NA,TRBV15,TRBJ1-5,CATSRGGSSNQPQHF,TGTGCCACCAGCAGAGGGGGGTCTAGCAATCAGCCCCAGCATTTT
TRBD1,NA,TRBV7-3,TRBJ2-1,CASSLGTARTPYNEQFF,TGTGCCAGCAGCTTAGGGACAGCCCGAACCCCGTACAATGAGCAGTTCTTC
NA,NA,TRBV15,TRBJ1-1,CATSRDWAWNTEAFF,TGTGCCACCAGCAGAGATTGGGCCTGGAACACTGAAGCTTTCTTT
NA,NA,TRBV10-3,TRBJ2-7,CAIGPLAYEQYF,TGTGCCATCGGCCCCCTAGCCTACGAGCAGTACTTC
NA,NA,TRBV12-3/TRBV12-4,TRBJ2-7,CASSFSPREQYF,TGTGCCAGCAGTTTCTCCCCCCGGGAGCAGTACTTC
TRBD2,few,TRBV20-1,TRBJ2-5,CSARHGRAGETQYF,TGCAGTGCTAGACACGGGAGGGCCGGGGAGACCCAGTACTTC
TRBD1,NA,TRBV10-3,TRBJ1-2,CAISEPQGTRYGYTF,TGTGCCATCAGTGAACCACAGGGGACCCGCTATGGCTACACCTTC
TRBD1,NA,TRBV20-1,TRBJ1-1,CSAGHWDRGEAFF,TGCAGTGCTGGACATTGGGACAGAGGTGAAGCTTTCTTT
NA,NA,TRBV14,TRBJ2-5,CASSPGLKGQETQYF,TGTGCCAGCAGCCCAGGATTAAAGGGGCAAGAGACCCAGTACTTC
TRBD2,few,TRBV5-1,TRBJ2-3,CASSQLAGKSTDTQYF,TGCGCCAGCAGCCAACTAGCGGGAAAGAGCACAGATACGCAGTATTTT
NA,few,TRBV12-3/TRBV12-4,TRBJ2-4,CASSLVVSGQGKNIQYF,TGTGCCAGCAGTTTAGTCGTAAGCGGGCAGGGCAAAAACATTCAGTACTTC
TRBD1,NA,TRBV14,TRBJ1-2,CASSQGQGMQYYGYTF,TGTGCCAGCAGCCAGGGACAGGGTATGCAATACTATGGCTACACCTTC
TRBD1,NA,TRBV5-5,TRBJ1-1,CASSAVEGARNTEAFF,TGTGCCAGCAGTGCTGTGGAGGGGGCAAGGAACACTGAAGCTTTCTTT
TRBD2,few,TRBV6-4,TRBJ2-5,CASSSDGGGGKETQYF,TGTGCCAGCAGCAGTGACGGCGGCGGGGGGAAAGAGACCCAGTACTTC
TRBD1,NA,TRBV28,TRBJ2-7,CASRRGQGTYEQYF,TGTGCCAGCAGGCGAGGACAGGGAACCTACGAGCAGTACTTC
TRBD1,few,TRBV29-1,TRBJ2-7,CSVHPPDRVYEQYF,TGCAGCGTTCACCCCCCAGACAGGGTATACGAGCAGTACTTC
TRBD2,NA,TRBV29-1,TRBJ2-7,CSVGRLLAGYNEQYF,TGCAGCGTTGGGAGGTTACTAGCGGGATACAATGAGCAGTACTTC
NA,NA,TRBV20-1,TRBJ1-2,CSASSLTGARGYTF,TGCAGTGCTAGCTCACTGACGGGGGCGCGGGGCTACACCTTC
TRBD2,NA,TRBV4-2,TRBJ2-1,CASNRGLAGGSGEQFF,TGTGCCAGCAACCGAGGGCTAGCGGGAGGATCGGGTGAGCAGTTCTTC
NA,many,TRBV4-2,TRBJ2-4,CASSQETLGPKNIQYF,TGTGCCAGCAGCCAAGAGACCCTCGGGCCGAAAAACATTCAGTACTTC
TRBD1,few,TRBV7-2,TRBJ1-2,CASSLTGTGVYGYTF,TGTGCCAGCAGCTTAACCGGGACAGGGGTGTATGGCTACACCTTC
NA,NA,TRBV5-1,TRBJ1-2,CASSLGRGAEMNYGYTF,TGCGCCAGCAGCTTAGGTAGGGGGGCGGAGATGAACTATGGCTACACCTTC
NA,few,TRBV11-2,TRBJ2-7,CASSLAGGSLSYEQYF,TGTGCCAGCAGTCTAGCCGGGGGCAGTTTATCCTACGAGCAGTACTTC
TRBD1,NA,TRBV29-1,TRBJ2-5,CSVPRTGRKETQYF,TGCAGCGTTCCTAGGACAGGGCGTAAAGAGACCCAGTACTTC
NA,NA,TRBV5-1,TRBJ2-7,CASSLPSGQINYEQYF,TGCGCCAGCAGCCTCCCTTCCGGACAGATCAACTACGAGCAGTACTTC
NA,NA,TRBV25-1,TRBJ2-7,CASSDRGMGRYEQYF,TGTGCCAGCAGTGATCGGGGTATGGGGCGGTACGAGCAGTACTTC
TRBD2,NA,TRBV12-5,TRBJ2-7,CASGLVIREGHEQYF,TGTGCTAGTGGTTTGGTAATTCGGGAGGGGCACGAGCAGTACTTC
TRBD2,NA,TRBV5-1,TRBJ2-5,CASSQGLAVYQETQYF,TGCGCCAGCAGCCAGGGACTAGCGGTGTACCAAGAGACCCAGTACTTC
TRBD2,NA,TRBV2,TRBJ2-1,CAMKREYNEQFF,TGTGCCATGAAGCGGGAGTACAATGAGCAGTTCTTC
NA,NA,TRBV4-2,TRBJ2-7,CASSQVGRGDSYEQYF,TGTGCCAGCAGCCAAGTAGGCAGGGGGGACTCCTACGAGCAGTACTTC
NA,medium-sized,TRBV29-1,TRBJ2-5,CSVGQETQYF,TGCAGCGTGGGGCAAGAGACCCAGTACTTC
TRBD1,NA,TRBV12-3/TRBV12-4,TRBJ1-5,CAGSLTAGGTNQPQHF,TGTGCCGGCAGTTTAACGGCAGGGGGCACCAATCAGCCCCAGCATTTT
NA,NA,TRBV20-1,TRBJ2-7,CSARDPQDYEQYF,TGCAGTGCTAGAGACCCCCAGGACTACGAGCAGTACTTC
TRBD1,NA,TRBV27,TRBJ1-2,CASSSRAGGGLNGYTF,TGTGCCAGCAGTTCCCGAGCAGGGGGCGGATTAAATGGCTACACCTTC
TRBD2,NA,TRBV20-1,TRBJ2-1,CSARSNGRDNEQFF,TGCAGTGCTAGGTCTAACGGGAGGGACAATGAGCAGTTCTTC